This TCR beta chain was recovered during a study of blood T cells in healthy people across ages. Overall study findings and caveats: A strong correlation between TCR beta diversity and naive T cell percentage was seen.

A second PCR, run for about 7 to 12 cycles, used a sample-barcoded 5' primer plus a J-beta primer mix. Each CDR3 protein is one row after TCRdb ran MiXCR on the 5' RACE reads. The profile shows approximately 900,000 distinct CDR3 sequences, almost 30% of them singletons. Trimming removed 3 bases from V and 10 bases from J, with 16 bases in between. The CDR3 consists of 14 residues. Germline V CDR1 and CDR2: SEHNR, FQNEAQ (reference sequence). As to this clonotype: The antigen is unknown.

The data were also submitted as part of a second study, on T cells of mothers and their children.

The sequence derives from a woman aged 40 to 50 in good health. The rearrangement links TRBV7-9 to TRBJ2-1; the D gene is possibly TRBD2 (6 bases). The sequenced sample consisted of blood. CDR3 in amino acids: CASSFGGARVEQFF. In DNA form, the CDR3 reads TGTGCCAGCAGCTTCGGGGGAGCACGCGTAGAGCAGTTCTTC.